A single sample gave rise to the 10 T cell receptor beta chains below, sequenced in a study of spatial heterogeneity in lung cancer. Described time point: sample taken at primary tumor resection. No cells were sorted before sequencing. The whole RNA sequenced was extracted from tumor, nontumor lung or frozen PBMC. TCRdb re-called the 5' RACE reads with MiXCR, one entry per CDR3 protein. The repertoire holds tens of thousands of distinct CDR3 sequences, with 10% to 15% as singletons. The sample consisted of PBMCs, taken at surgery. These receptors were obtained from a male donor with early-stage non-small cell lung cancer.

This clonotype has just a few counts. The chain combines TRBV28 with TRBJ1-1; no definite D call. The CDR3 sequence is 15 residues long. Deletions cut 7 bases from V and 1 base from J, with 16 bases between. CDR1 and CDR2 (germline): MDHEN, SYDVKM. The CDR3 DNA follows: TGTGCCAGCACCCCGTCCGGGTCTCCGAACACTGAAGCTTTCTTT. This sequence encodes CASTPSGSPNTEAFF.

The rearrangement links TRBV4-3 to TRBJ2-3; unclear D gene. The germline gives CDR1 LGHNA, CDR2 YSLEER. Deletions cut 0 bases from V and 1 base from J, with 5 bases between. The CDR3 spans 14 residues. Here the CDR3 DNA reads TGCGCCAGCAGCCAAGATTTCGGCACAGATACGCAGTATTTT. It is translated as CASSQDFGTDTQYF.

The sample holds a few counts of this clonotype. V and J are TRBV7-9 and TRBJ2-3; D unclear. Trimming stripped 4 bases from V and 6 bases from J, with 17 bases between. The CDR3 is 15 amino acids. CDR1 and CDR2 (germline): SEHNR, FQNEAQ (reference sequence). This chain's CDR3 is CASSSRAGSTDTQYF. In DNA, the CDR3 is TGTGCCAGCAGCTCCCGAGCCGGATCTACCGATACGCAGTATTTT.

In this sample, this clonotype is medium-sized. This chain links TRBV20-1 with TRBJ2-3; D gene uncertain. The CDR3 contains 15 residues. Germline V lookup: CDR1 DFQATT, CDR2 SNEGSKA (reference sequence). Trimming removed 6 bases from V and 6 bases from J, with 22 bases in between. The CDR3 DNA follows: TGCAGTGCCCCTGTCGTGGCCTCCTCGGATGATACGCAGTATTTT. Its protein is CSAPVVASSDDTQYF.

This clonotype has a handful of counts. V is TRBV12-3 or TRBV12-4 and J is TRBJ1-1; 7 bases are shared with TRBD1. Trimming cost V 2 bases and J 0 bases; bases outside gene matches: 3. The CDR3 runs to 15 residues. This CDR3 is CASSLQGVVNTEAFF. CDR3 nucleotide sequence: TGTGCCAGCAGTTTACAGGGGGTTGTGAACACTGAAGCTTTCTTT.

This clonotype has a handful of counts. Here the CDR3 reads CASGKTGVNEKLFF. In nucleotides, the CDR3 is TGTGCCAGCGGCAAGACAGGGGTAAATGAAAAACTGTTTTTT. The V call is TRBV2, the J call TRBJ1-4; TRBD1 matches at 8 bases. CDR3 length equals 14 residues. CDR1 is SNHLY, CDR2 FYNNEI, per germline. Unmatched junction bases numbered 7, after V lost 8 bases and J lost 5 bases.

This sequence joins TRBV9 and TRBJ2-7; D may be TRBD1 (6 bases). Trimming left V 3 bases short and J 3 bases short, with 13 bases between. This CDR3 is built from 14 residues. From germline, CDR1 is SGDLS and CDR2 YYNGEE. CDR3 coding DNA: TGTGCCAGCAGCGAGGACAGATCGGACTACGAGCAGTACTTC. The encoded protein is CASSEDRSDYEQYF.

This clonotype occurred many times. V and J are TRBV12-3 or TRBV12-4 and TRBJ2-1, with 8 bases lining up with TRBD1. This CDR3 has 14 amino acids. Trimming took 5 bases from V and 9 from J; bases not matched to a gene: 9. In nucleotides, the CDR3 is TGTGCCAGCAGTCACCGGACAGGGAGTGGTGAGCAGTTCTTC. This codes for CASSHRTGSGEQFF.

This clonotype was found a few times. The V gene is TRBV6-2 or TRBV6-3, the J gene TRBJ2-7; D is ambiguous. Trimming took 9 bases from V and 4 from J, leaving 22 bases between them. The CDR3 runs 15 residues. Germline-derived CDR1 and CDR2 are MNHEY and SVGEGT. The CDR3 sequence is CASNPGRLPSYEQYF. In DNA, the CDR3 is TGTGCCAGTAACCCGGGCAGACTCCCTAGTTACGAGCAGTACTTC.

V is TRBV29-1 and J is TRBJ2-5; D is possibly TRBD1 (6 bases). Germline V lookup: CDR1 SQVTM, CDR2 ANQGSEA. Trimming left V 6 bases short and J 5 bases short, with 16 bases between. The CDR3 totals 13 residues. The CDR3 sequence: CSVGAGPQETQYF. The CDR3 DNA sequence: TGCAGCGTGGGGGCAGGCCCCCAGGAGACCCAGTACTTC. Full variable domain (outside the CDR3, taken from reference TRBV29-1 and TRBJ2-5): SAVISQKPSRDICQRGTSLTIQCQVDSQVTMMFWYRQQPGQSLTLIATANQGSEATYESGFVIDKFPISRPNLTFSTLTVSNMSPEDSSIYLCSVGAGPQETQYFGPGTRLLVL.